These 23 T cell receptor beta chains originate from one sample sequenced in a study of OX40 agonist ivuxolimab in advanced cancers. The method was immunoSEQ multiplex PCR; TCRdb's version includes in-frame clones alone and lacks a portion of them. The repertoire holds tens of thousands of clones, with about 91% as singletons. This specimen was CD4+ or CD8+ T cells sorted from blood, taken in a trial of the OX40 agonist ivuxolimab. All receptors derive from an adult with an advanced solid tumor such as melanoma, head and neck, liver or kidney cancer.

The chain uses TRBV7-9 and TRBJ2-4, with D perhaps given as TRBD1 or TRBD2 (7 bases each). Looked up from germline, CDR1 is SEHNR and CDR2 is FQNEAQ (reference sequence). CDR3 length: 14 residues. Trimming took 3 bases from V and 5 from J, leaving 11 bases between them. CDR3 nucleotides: TGTGCCAGCAGCTTGCGGGGGACAGAAAACATTCAGTACTTC. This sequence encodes CASSLRGTENIQYF.

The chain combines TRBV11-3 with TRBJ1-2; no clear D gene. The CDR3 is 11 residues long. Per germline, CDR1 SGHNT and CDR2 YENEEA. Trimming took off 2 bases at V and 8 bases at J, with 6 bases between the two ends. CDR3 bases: TGTGCCAGCAGCTTACAAGGGGGCTACACCTTC. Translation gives CASSLQGGYTF.

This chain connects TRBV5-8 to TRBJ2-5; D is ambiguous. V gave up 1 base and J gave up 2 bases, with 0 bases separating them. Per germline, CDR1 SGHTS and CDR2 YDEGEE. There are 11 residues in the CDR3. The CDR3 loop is CASSLQETQYF. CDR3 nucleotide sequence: TGTGCCAGCAGCTTGCAAGAGACCCAGTACTTC.

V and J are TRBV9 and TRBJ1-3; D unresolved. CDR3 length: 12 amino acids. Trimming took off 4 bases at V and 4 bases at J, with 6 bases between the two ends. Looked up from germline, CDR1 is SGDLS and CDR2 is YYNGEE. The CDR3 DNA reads TGTGCCAGCAGCCCGACAGGAAACACCATATATTTT. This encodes CASSPTGNTIYF. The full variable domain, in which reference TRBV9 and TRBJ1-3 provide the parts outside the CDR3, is DSGVTQTPKHLITATGQRVTLRCSPRSGDLSVYWYQQSLDQGLQFLIQYYNGEERAKGNILERFSAQQFPDLHSELNLSSLELGDSALYFCASSPTGNTIYFGEGSWLTVV.

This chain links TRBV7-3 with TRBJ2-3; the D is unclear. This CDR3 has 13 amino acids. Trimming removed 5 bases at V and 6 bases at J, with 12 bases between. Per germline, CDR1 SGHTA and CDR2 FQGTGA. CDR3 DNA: TGTGCCAGCAGCAAATCTCCCCCGGATACGCAGTATTTT. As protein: CASSKSPPDTQYF. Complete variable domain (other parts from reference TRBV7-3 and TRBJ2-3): GAGVSQTPSNKVTEKGKYVELRCDPISGHTALYWYRQSLGQGPEFLIYFQGTGAADDSGLPNDRFFAVRPEGSVSTLKIQRTERGDSAVYLCASSKSPPDTQYFGPGTRLTVL.

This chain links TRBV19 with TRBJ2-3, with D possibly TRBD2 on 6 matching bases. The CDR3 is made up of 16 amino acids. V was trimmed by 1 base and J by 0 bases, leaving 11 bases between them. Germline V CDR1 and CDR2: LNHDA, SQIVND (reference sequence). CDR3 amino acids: CASSIVRLASTDTQYF. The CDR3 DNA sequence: TGTGCCAGTAGTATAGTCCGGCTAGCGAGCACAGATACGCAGTATTTT. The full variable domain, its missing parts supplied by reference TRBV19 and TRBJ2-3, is DGGITQSPKYLFRKEGQNVTLSCEQNLNHDAMYWYRQDPGQGLRLIYYSQIVNDFQKGDIAEGYSVSREKKESFPLTVTSAQKNPTAFYLCASSIVRLASTDTQYFGPGTRLTVL.

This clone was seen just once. The CDR3 nucleotides are TGTGCCAGCAGCTCACTGGGGGCAGGCGTCTATGGCTACACCTTC. It is translated as CASSSLGAGVYGYTF. V and J are TRBV7-9 and TRBJ1-2, with D possibly TRBD1 on 6 matching bases. Trimming removed 4 bases at V and 4 bases at J, with 16 bases between. Germline CDR1 reads SEHNR; CDR2 reads FQNEAQ (reference sequence). CDR3 length equals 15 residues.

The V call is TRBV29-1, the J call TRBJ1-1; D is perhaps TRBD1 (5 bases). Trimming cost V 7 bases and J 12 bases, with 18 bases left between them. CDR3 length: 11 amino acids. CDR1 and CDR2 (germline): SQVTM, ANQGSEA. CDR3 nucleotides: TGCAGCGGGAGGGTTGGTCAGGGACCTTTCTTT. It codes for CSGRVGQGPFF.

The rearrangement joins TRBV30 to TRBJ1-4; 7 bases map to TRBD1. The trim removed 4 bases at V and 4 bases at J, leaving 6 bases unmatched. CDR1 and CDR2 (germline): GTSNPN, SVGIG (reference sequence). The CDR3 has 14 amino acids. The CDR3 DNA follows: TGTGCCTGGATAGGGGGCGCGGATAATGAAAAACTGTTTTTT. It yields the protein CAWIGGADNEKLFF.

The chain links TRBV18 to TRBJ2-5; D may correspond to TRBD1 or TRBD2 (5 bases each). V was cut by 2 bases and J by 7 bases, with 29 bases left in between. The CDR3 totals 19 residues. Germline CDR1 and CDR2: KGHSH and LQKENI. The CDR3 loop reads CASSPYPTGGSWVDVTQYF. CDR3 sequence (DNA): TGTGCCAGCTCACCATACCCAACAGGAGGAAGTTGGGTGGATGTGACCCAGTACTTC.

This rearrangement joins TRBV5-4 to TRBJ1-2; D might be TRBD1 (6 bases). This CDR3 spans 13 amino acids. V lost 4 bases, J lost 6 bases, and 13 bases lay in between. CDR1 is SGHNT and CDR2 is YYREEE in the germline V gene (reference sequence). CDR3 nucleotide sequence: TGTGCCAGCAGCCATGACAGGTCGAATGGCTACACCTTC. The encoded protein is CASSHDRSNGYTF.

The CDR3 loop reads CASSGSGDYNSPLHF. In DNA form, the CDR3 reads TGTGCCAGCAGTGGGAGTGGAGACTATAATTCACCCCTCCACTTT. J is TRBJ1-6 and V is TRBV28; D is unresolved. Trimming removed 5 bases from V and 3 bases from J, with 11 bases in between. The CDR3 contains 15 residues. Germline values: CDR1 MDHEN, CDR2 SYDVKM.

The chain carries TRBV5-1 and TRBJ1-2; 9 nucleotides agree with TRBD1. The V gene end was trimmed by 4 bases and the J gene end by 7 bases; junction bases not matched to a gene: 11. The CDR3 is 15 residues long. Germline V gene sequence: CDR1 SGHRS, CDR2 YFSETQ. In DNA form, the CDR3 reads TGCGCCAGCAGCCCAACTCCCGGACAGGGGCTTGGCTACACCTTC. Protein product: CASSPTPGQGLGYTF.

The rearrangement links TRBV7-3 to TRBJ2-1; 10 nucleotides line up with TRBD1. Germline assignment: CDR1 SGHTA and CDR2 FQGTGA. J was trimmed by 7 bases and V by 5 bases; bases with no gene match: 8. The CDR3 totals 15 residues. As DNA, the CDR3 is TGTGCCAGCAGCCCCCGACAGGGGGCGAGGAATGAGCAGTTCTTC. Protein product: CASSPRQGARNEQFF.

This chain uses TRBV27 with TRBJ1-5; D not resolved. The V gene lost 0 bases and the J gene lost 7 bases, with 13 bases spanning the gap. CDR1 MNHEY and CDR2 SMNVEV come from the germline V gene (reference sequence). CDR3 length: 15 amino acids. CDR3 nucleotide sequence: TGTGCCAGCAGTTTATCCCCCCCGGTGGGGCAGCCCCAGCATTTT. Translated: CASSLSPPVGQPQHF.

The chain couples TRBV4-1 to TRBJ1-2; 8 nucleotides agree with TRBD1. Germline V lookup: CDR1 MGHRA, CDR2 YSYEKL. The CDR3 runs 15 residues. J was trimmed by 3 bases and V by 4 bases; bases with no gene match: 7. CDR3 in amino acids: CASSPQTGVDYGYTF. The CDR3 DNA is TGCGCCAGCAGCCCCCAGACAGGGGTAGACTATGGCTACACCTTC.

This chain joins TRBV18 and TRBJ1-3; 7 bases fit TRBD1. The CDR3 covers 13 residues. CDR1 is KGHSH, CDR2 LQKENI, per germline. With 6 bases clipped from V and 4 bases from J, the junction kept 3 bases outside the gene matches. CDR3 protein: CASSHRGGNTIYF. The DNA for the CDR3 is TGTGCCAGCTCTCACAGGGGAGGAAACACCATATATTTT.

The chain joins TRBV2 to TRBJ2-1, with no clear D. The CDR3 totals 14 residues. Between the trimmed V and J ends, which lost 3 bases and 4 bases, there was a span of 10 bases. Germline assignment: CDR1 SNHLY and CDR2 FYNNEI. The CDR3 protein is CASSDRTAYNEQFF. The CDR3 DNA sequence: TGTGCCAGCAGTGATAGGACCGCATACAATGAGCAGTTCTTC.

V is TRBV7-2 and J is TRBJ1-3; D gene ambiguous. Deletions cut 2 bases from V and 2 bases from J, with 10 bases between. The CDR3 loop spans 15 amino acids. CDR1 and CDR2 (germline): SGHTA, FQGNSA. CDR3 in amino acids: CASSLSLNPGNTIYF. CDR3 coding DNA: TGTGCCAGCAGCTTAAGTTTGAATCCTGGAAACACCATATATTTT.

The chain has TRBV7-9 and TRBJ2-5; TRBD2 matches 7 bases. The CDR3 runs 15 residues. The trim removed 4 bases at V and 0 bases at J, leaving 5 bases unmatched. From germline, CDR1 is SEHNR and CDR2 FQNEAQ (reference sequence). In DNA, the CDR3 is TGTGCCAGCAGCTCAACCGCGGGGGACCAAGAGACCCAGTACTTC. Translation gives CASSSTAGDQETQYF.

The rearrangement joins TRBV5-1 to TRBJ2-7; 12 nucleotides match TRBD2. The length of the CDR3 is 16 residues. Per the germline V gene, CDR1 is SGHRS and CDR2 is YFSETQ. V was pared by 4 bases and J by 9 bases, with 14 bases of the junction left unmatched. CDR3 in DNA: TGCGCCAGCAGCACCTACGGTACTAGCGGGAGGACCGGGCAGTACTTC. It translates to CASSTYGTSGRTGQYF.

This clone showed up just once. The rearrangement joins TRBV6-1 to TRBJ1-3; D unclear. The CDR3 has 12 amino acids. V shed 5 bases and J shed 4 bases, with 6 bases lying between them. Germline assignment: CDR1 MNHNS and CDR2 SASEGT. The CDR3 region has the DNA TGTGCCAGCAGTCCCCAGGGAAACACCATATATTTT. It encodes CASSPQGNTIYF.

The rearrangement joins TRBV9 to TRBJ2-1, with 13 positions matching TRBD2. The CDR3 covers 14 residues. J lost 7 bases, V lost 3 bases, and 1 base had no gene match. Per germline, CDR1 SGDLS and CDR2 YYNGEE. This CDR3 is CASSGGLAGNEQFF. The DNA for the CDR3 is TGTGCCAGCAGCGGGGGACTAGCGGGAAATGAGCAGTTCTTC.